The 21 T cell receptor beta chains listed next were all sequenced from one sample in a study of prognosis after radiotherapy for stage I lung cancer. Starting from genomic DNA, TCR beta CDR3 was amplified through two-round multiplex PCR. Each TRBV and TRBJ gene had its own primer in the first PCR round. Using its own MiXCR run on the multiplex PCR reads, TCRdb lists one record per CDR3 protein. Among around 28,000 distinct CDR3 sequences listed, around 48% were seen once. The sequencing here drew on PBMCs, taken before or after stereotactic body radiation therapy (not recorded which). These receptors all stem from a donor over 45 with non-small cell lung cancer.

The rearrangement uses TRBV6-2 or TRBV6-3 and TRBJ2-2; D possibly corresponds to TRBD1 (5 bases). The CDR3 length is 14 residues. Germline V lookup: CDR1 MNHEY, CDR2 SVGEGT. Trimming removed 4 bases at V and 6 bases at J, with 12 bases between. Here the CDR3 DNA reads TGTGCCAGCAGTTTAACCCCAGGGCCCGGGGAGCTGTTTTTT. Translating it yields CASSLTPGPGELFF.

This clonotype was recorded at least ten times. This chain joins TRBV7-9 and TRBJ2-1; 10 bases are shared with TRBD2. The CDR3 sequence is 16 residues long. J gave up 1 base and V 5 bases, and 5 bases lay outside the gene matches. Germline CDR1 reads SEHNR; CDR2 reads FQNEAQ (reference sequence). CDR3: CASSLSLAGSYNEQFF. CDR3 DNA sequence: TGTGCCAGCAGCCTATCACTAGCGGGATCCTACAATGAGCAGTTCTTC. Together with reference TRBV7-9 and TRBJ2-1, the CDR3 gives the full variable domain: DTGVSQNPRHKITKRGQNVTFRCDPISEHNRLYWYRQTLGQGPEFLTYFQNEAQLEKSRLLSDRFSAERPKGSFSTLEIQRTEQGDSAMYLCASSLSLAGSYNEQFFGPGTRLTVL.

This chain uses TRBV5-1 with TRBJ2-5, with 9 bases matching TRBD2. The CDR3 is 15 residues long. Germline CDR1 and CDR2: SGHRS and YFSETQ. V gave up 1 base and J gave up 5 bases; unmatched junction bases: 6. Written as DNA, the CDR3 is TGCGCCAGCAGCTTGTCCCTAGCGGGAATGGAGACCCAGTACTTC. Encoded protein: CASSLSLAGMETQYF.

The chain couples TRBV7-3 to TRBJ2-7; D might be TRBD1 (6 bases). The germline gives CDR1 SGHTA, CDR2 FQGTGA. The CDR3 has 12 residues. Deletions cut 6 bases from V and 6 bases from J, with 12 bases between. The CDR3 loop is CASRPEGGEQYF. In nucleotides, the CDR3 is TGTGCCAGCAGGCCTGAAGGGGGCGAGCAGTACTTC.

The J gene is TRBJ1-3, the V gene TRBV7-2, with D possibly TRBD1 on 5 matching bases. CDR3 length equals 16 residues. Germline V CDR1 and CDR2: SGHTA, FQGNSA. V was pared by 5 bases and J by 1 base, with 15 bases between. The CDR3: CASSPGTNRSGNTIYF. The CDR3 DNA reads TGTGCCAGCAGCCCAGGGACGAATCGGTCTGGAAACACCATATATTTT.

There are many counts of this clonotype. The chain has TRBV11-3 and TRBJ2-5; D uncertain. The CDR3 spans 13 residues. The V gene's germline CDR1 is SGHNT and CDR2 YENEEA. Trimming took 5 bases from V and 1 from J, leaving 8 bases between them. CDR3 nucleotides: TGTGCCAGCAGCCCAGGCTTCCAAGAGACCCAGTACTTC. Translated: CASSPGFQETQYF.

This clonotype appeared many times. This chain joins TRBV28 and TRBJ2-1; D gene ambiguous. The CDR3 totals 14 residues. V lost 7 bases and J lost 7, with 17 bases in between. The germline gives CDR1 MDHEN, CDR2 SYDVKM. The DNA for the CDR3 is TGTGCCAGCAACACCCCAGCCTTAAGGAATGAGCAGTTCTTC. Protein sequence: CASNTPALRNEQFF.

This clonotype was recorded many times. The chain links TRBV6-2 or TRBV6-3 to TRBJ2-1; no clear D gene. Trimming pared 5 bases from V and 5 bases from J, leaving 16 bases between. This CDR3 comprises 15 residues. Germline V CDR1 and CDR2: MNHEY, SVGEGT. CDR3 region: CASSPRDMLHNEQFF. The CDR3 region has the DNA TGTGCCAGCAGTCCCCGAGATATGCTTCACAATGAGCAGTTCTTC.

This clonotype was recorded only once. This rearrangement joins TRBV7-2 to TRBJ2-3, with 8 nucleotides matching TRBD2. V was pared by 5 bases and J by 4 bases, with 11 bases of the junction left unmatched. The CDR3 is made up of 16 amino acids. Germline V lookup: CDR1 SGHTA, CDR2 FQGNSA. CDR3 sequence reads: CASSHPGREGPDTQYF. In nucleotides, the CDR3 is TGTGCCAGCAGCCACCCGGGACGGGAGGGCCCAGATACGCAGTATTTT.

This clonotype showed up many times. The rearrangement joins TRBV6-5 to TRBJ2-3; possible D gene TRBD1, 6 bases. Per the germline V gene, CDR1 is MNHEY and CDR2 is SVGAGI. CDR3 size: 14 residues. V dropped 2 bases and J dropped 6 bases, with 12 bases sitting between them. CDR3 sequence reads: CASSYGTPRDTQYF. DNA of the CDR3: TGTGCCAGCAGTTACGGGACACCGAGGGATACGCAGTATTTT.

CDR3 amino acids: CSARYPRVSYEQYF. In DNA, the CDR3 is TGCAGTGCTAGATATCCCAGGGTGTCCTACGAGCAGTACTTC. The chain is built from TRBV20-1 and TRBJ2-7; tentative D call: TRBD1 (5 bases). V lost 2 bases, J lost 1 base, and 12 bases lay in between. This CDR3 is built from 14 residues. The germline V gene has CDR1 DFQATT and CDR2 SNEGSKA (reference sequence).

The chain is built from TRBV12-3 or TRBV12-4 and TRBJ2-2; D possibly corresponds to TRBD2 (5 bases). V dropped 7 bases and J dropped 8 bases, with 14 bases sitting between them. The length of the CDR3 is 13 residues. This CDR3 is CASILRVTGELFF. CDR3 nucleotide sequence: TGTGCCAGCATTTTGCGGGTAACTGGGGAGCTGTTTTTT.

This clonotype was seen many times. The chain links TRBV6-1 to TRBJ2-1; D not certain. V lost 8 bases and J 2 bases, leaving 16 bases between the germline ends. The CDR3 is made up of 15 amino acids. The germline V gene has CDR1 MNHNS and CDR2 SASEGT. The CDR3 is CASGKVEFTYNEQFF. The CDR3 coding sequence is TGTGCCAGCGGTAAGGTGGAGTTCACCTACAATGAGCAGTTCTTC.

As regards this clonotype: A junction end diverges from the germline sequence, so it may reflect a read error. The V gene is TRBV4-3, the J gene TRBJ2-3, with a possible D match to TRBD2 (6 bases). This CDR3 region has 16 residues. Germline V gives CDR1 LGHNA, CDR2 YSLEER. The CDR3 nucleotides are TGCGTCAGCAGCCTGGACTATTCCTTCCTGCCGGATACGCAGTATTTT. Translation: CVSSLDYSFLPDTQYF.

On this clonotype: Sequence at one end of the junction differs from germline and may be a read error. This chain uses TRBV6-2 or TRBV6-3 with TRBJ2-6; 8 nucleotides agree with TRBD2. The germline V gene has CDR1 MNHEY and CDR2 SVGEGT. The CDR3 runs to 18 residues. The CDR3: CASSTSAGARAGANALTF. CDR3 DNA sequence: TGTGCCAGCAGTACGTCAGCGGGGGCAAGGGCTGGTGCCAACGCCCTGACTTTC.

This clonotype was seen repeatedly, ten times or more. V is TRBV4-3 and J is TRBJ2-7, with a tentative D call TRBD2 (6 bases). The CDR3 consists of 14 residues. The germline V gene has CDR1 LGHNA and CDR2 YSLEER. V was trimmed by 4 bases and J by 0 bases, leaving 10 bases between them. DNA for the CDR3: TGCGCCAGCAGCCTCGGACTAAGCTCCTACGAGCAGTACTTC. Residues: CASSLGLSSYEQYF.

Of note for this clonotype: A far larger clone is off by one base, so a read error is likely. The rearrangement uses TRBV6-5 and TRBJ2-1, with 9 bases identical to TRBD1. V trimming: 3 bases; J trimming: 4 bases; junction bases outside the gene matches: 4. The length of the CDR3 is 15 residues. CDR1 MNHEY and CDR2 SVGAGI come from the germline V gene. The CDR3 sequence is CASSYPGQGYNEQFF. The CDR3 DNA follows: TGTGCCAGCAGTTATCCGGGACAGGGATACAATGAGCAGTTCTTC.

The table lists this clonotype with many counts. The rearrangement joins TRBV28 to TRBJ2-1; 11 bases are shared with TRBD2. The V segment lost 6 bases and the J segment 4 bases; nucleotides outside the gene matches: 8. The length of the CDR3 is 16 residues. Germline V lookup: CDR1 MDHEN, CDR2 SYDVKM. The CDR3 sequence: CASSLIAGGPYNEQFF. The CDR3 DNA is TGTGCCAGCAGCCTGATAGCGGGAGGGCCGTACAATGAGCAGTTCTTC. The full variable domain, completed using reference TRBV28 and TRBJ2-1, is DVKVTQSSRYLVKRTGEKVFLECVQDMDHENMFWYRQDPGLGLRLIYFSYDVKMKEKGDIPEGYSVSREKKERFSLILESASTNQTSMYLCASSLIAGGPYNEQFFGPGTRLTVL.

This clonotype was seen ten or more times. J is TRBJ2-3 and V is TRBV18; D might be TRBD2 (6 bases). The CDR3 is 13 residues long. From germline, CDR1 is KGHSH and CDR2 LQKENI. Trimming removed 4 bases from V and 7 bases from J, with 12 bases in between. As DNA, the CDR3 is TGTGCCAGCTCACTAGAGCGGGTCCATACGCAGTATTTT. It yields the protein CASSLERVHTQYF.

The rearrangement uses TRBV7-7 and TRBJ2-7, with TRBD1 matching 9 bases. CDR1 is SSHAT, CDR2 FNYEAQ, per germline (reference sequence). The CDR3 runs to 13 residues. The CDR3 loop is CAIGRDRAGEQYF. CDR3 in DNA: TGTGCTATCGGTCGGGACAGGGCGGGAGAGCAGTACTTC.

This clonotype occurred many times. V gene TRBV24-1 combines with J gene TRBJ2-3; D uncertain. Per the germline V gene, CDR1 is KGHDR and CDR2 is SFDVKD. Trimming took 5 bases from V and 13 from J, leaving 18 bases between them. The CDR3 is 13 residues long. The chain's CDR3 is CATSGTSGAREYF. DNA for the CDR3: TGTGCCACCAGTGGTACCTCAGGCGCTAGGGAGTATTTT.